A selection of T cell receptor beta chains follows, all from one sample in a study of OX40 agonist ivuxolimab in advanced cancers. Only in-frame clones appear in the TCRdb table, and some are missing; sequencing was by immunoSEQ multiplex PCR. The sample has around 70,000 clones, 81% seen once. The material was CD4+ or CD8+ T cells sorted from blood, obtained in a trial of the OX40 agonist ivuxolimab. The receptors stem from an adult with an advanced solid tumor such as melanoma, head and neck, liver or kidney cancer. Both conserved end residues are part of each CDR3.

V gene: TRBV25-1
J gene: TRBJ2-2
CDR3 protein: CASSEAGRTGELFF

V gene: TRBV6-5
J gene: TRBJ2-3
CDR3 protein: CASNAPGTDTQYF

V gene: TRBV6-5
J gene: TRBJ2-7
CDR3 protein: CASSSGRAYEQYF

V gene: TRBV19
J gene: TRBJ2-1
CDR3 protein: CASSSLASYNEQFF

V gene: TRBV18
J gene: TRBJ1-1
CDR3 protein: CASSPPTPNTEAFF

V gene: TRBV5-6
J gene: TRBJ1-2
CDR3 protein: CASSSGQVYGYTF

V gene: TRBV5-1
J gene: TRBJ2-7
CDR3 protein: CASRVGDSSYEQYF

V gene: TRBV27
J gene: TRBJ2-7
CDR3 protein: CASSSGTGFLYEQYF

V gene: TRBV5-5
J gene: TRBJ1-2
CDR3 protein: CASSLEGREWNYGYTF

V gene: TRBV4-1
J gene: TRBJ2-2
CDR3 protein: CASSQTETGELFF

V gene: TRBV27
J gene: TRBJ2-7
CDR3 protein: CASSAEGTGSYEQYF

V gene: TRBV5-1
J gene: TRBJ1-5
CDR3 protein: CASSLGPTGGAGQPQHF

V gene: TRBV30
J gene: TRBJ1-1
CDR3 protein: CAWYRDGMNTEAFF

V gene: TRBV6-6
J gene: TRBJ2-3
CDR3 protein: CASRLGDTQYF

V gene: TRBV18
J gene: TRBJ2-1
CDR3 protein: CASSDDRGDEQFF

V gene: TRBV5-1
J gene: TRBJ2-7
CDR3 protein: CASRGGGDEQYF

V gene: TRBV4-3
J gene: TRBJ2-7
CDR3 protein: CASSQVSSASYEQYF

V gene: TRBV11-3
J gene: TRBJ2-1
CDR3 protein: CASSANTASMPDNEQFF

V gene: TRBV7-8
J gene: TRBJ1-1
CDR3 protein: CASSSGVQNTEAFF

V gene: TRBV29-1
J gene: TRBJ1-5
CDR3 protein: CSVADTVNQPQHF

V gene: TRBV5-1
J gene: TRBJ2-2
CDR3 protein: CASMPTLNTGELFF

V gene: TRBV21-1
J gene: TRBJ1-1
CDR3 protein: CASSSPAGQGQNTEAFF

V gene: TRBV6-5
J gene: .
CDR3 protein: CASKGYMGGEQYF

V gene: TRBV6-6
J gene: TRBJ2-4
CDR3 protein: CASTTSGGAKNIQYF

V gene: TRBV2
J gene: TRBJ2-7
CDR3 protein: CASSLGTGRYEQYF

V gene: TRBV4-2
J gene: TRBJ2-7
CDR3 protein: CASSQDPGERSYEQYF

V gene: TRBV6-1
J gene: TRBJ1-3
CDR3 protein: CASSERRGRNTIYF

V gene: TRBV10-3
J gene: TRBJ1-4
CDR3 protein: CAISFSGTDEKLFF

V gene: TRBV2
J gene: TRBJ1-3
CDR3 protein: CASSEALGGSGNTIYF

V gene: TRBV5-1
J gene: TRBJ1-2
CDR3 protein: CASSVGQGAEGYTF

V gene: TRBV5-8
J gene: TRBJ1-4
CDR3 protein: CASSLDRNNEKLFF

V gene: TRBV5-4
J gene: TRBJ2-6
CDR3 protein: CASSFGGRSSGANVLTF

V gene: TRBV7-3
J gene: TRBJ2-7
CDR3 protein: CASAPGPSYEQYF

V gene: TRBV7-8
J gene: TRBJ1-2
CDR3 protein: CASSLDAGQGADGTQGGYTF

V gene: TRBV6-1
J gene: TRBJ1-5
CDR3 protein: CASSERGVDNQPQHF

V gene: TRBV6-5
J gene: TRBJ2-1
CDR3 protein: CASNLDRYNEQFF

V gene: TRBV7-2
J gene: TRBJ2-7
CDR3 protein: CASSFGTGTYEQYF

V gene: TRBV5-4
J gene: TRBJ1-1
CDR3 protein: CASSRENQNTEAFF

V gene: TRBV7-2
J gene: TRBJ1-5
CDR3 protein: CASSLDISASQHF

V gene: TRBV10-3
J gene: TRBJ1-3
CDR3 protein: CATETPRASNTIYF

V gene: TRBV6-5
J gene: TRBJ1-5
CDR3 protein: CASTGWGSNQPQHF

V gene: TRBV4-3
J gene: TRBJ2-7
CDR3 protein: CASSHWDRAYEQYF

V gene: TRBV27
J gene: TRBJ2-6
CDR3 protein: CASSIRFPGANVLTF

V gene: TRBV4-1
J gene: TRBJ2-4
CDR3 protein: CASSPPGQKNIQYF

V gene: TRBV6-6
J gene: TRBJ1-1
CDR3 protein: CASSPDSTEAFF

V gene: TRBV4-2
J gene: TRBJ2-1
CDR3 protein: CASSQDRVNEQFF

V gene: TRBV5-1
J gene: TRBJ2-1
CDR3 protein: CASSTTPGYNEQFF

V gene: TRBV21-1
J gene: TRBJ2-3
CDR3 protein: CASSNPGGRDTDTQYF

V gene: TRBV5-1
J gene: TRBJ1-2
CDR3 protein: CASAPPGHYGYTF

V gene: TRBV10-3
J gene: TRBJ2-1
CDR3 protein: CATEKATGQGHLLYNEQFF

V gene: TRBV23-1
J gene: TRBJ1-6
CDR3 protein: CASSDQLTNSPLHF

V gene: TRBV9
J gene: TRBJ2-7
CDR3 protein: CASSVSHRADEQYF

V gene: TRBV29-1
J gene: TRBJ1-2
CDR3 protein: CSVAEGGYGYTF

V gene: TRBV21-1
J gene: TRBJ2-7
CDR3 protein: CASSKAQAGAFYEQYF

V gene: TRBV5-1
J gene: TRBJ2-7
CDR3 protein: CASSSGLAGGLDEQYF

V gene: TRBV5-5
J gene: TRBJ2-2
CDR3 protein: CASSLAGGTVTGELFF

V gene: TRBV4-3
J gene: TRBJ2-1
CDR3 protein: CASSQVLGLAGLNEQFF